Reported below is one TCR beta chain. Germline V CDR1 and CDR2: LNHDA, SQIVND (reference sequence). This CDR3 is 16 amino acids long. V trimming: 4 bases; J trimming: 7 bases; junction bases outside the gene matches: 5. The genomic DNA of each subset was split evenly across several immunoSEQ plates. About 30,000 T cell genomes (around 200 ng DNA) went into each sorted-subset replicate. The data were produced by immunoSEQ multiplex PCR, yet TCRdb's version contains in-frame clones alone and is incomplete. This sample has roughly 2.5 million clones, with approximately 90% found just once. This sample stems from a study of shared clonotypes between healthy human individuals. Study-level information: CD8 memory received one plate per donor, CD8 naive two, CD4 memory three and CD4 naive three.

The sample comprised naive CD4+ T cells sorted from blood. The subset here: CD45RA+ positively selected. The source of this sequence is a young man in good health. The V and J genes are TRBV19 and TRBJ2-2; 14 bases match TRBD2. CDR3 residues: CASSTTSGRAGGELFF. CDR3 bases: TGTGCCAGTAGTACGACTAGCGGGAGGGCAGGCGGGGAGCTGTTTTTT.